The 4 T cell receptor beta chains given below trace back to one sample, sequenced in a study of blood T cell repertoires in COVID-19. Repertoires were generated with immunoSEQ multiplex PCR, while TCRdb's copy carries only in-frame clones and drops some. The sample contains about 200,000 clones, around 80% of which appear only once. The sample was peripheral blood. These receptors were collected from a human donor with acute or convalescent COVID-19. The donor label of this sample is uncertain.

The rearrangement links TRBV7-2 to TRBJ2-3; TRBD2 matches 11 bases. CDR3 size: 17 residues. CDR1 SGHTA and CDR2 FQGNSA come from the germline V gene. The trim removed 1 base at V and 6 bases at J, leaving 9 bases unmatched. The chain's CDR3 is CASSLGMVAGGRDTQYF. The CDR3 nucleotides are TGTGCCAGCAGCTTAGGGATGGTAGCGGGAGGGAGGGATACGCAGTATTTT.

The rearrangement uses TRBV5-6 and TRBJ2-1; tentative D call: TRBD1 (5 bases). V was pared by 0 bases and J by 11 bases, with 6 bases between. The CDR3 has 11 amino acids. Germline CDR1 is SGHDT and CDR2 is YYEEEE. CDR3 nucleotides: TGTGCCAGCAGCTTGGGACAGAAGCAGTTCTTC. This sequence encodes CASSLGQKQFF.

The chain combines TRBV4-1 with TRBJ2-7, with 14 bases lining up with TRBD2. Trimming at V came to 4 bases and at J to 1 base, leaving 6 bases not matched to a gene. CDR3 length: 17 residues. The germline gives CDR1 MGHRA, CDR2 YSYEKL. The CDR3 DNA reads as TGCGCCAGCAGCCGGGGACTAGCGGGAGTGGGGTCCTACGAGCAGTACTTC. Translated, it gives CASSRGLAGVGSYEQYF.

The chain couples TRBV29-1 to TRBJ2-1; TRBD2 might be the D (5 bases). V lost 1 base and J lost 2, with 9 bases in between. CDR3 length: 14 residues. CDR1 SQVTM and CDR2 ANQGSEA come from the germline V gene. CDR3 protein: CSVEVGRAYNEQFF. The CDR3 region has the DNA TGCAGCGTTGAAGTCGGGCGGGCCTACAATGAGCAGTTCTTC.